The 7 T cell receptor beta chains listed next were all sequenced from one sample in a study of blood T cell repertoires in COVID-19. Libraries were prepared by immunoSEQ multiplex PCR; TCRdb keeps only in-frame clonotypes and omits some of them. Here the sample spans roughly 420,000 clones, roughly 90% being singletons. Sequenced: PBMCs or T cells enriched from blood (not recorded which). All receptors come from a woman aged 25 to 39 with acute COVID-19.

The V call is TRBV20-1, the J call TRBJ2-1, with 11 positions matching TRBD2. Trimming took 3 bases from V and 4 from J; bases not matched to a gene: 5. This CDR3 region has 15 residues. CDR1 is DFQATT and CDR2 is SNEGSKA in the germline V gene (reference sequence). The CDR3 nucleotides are TGCAGTGCTAGTGTTCGACTAGCGGGGTACAATGAGCAGTTCTTC. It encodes CSASVRLAGYNEQFF.

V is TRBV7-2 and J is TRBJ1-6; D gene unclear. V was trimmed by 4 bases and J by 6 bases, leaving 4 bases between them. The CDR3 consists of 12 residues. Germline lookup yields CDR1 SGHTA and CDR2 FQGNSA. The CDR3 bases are TGTGCCAGCAGCTCTACTAATTCACCCCTCCACTTT. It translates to CASSSTNSPLHF.

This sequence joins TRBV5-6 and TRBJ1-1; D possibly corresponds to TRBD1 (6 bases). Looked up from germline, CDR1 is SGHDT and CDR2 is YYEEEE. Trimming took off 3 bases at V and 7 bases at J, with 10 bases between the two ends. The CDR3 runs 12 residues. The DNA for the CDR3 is TGTGCCAGCAGCTCGCACAGGGTTGAAGCTTTCTTT. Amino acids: CASSSHRVEAFF.

CDR3 residues: CASSLSGFGTGELFF. The DNA of the CDR3 is TGTGCCAGCAGCTTATCAGGGTTCGGCACCGGGGAGCTGTTTTTT. V gene TRBV7-3 combines with J gene TRBJ2-2; possibly TRBD1 for D (5 bases). CDR3 length: 15 residues. The germline V gene encodes CDR1 SGHTA and CDR2 FQGTGA. Trimming pared 2 bases from V and 4 bases from J, leaving 11 bases between.

The CDR3 coding sequence is TGTGCCAGCAGACAAGGGGGCACAGATACGCAGTATTTT. It encodes CASRQGGTDTQYF. V and J are TRBV12-3 or TRBV12-4 and TRBJ2-3; a possible D gene is TRBD1 (5 bases). V dropped 6 bases and J dropped 1 base, with 8 bases sitting between them. The CDR3 runs to 13 residues.

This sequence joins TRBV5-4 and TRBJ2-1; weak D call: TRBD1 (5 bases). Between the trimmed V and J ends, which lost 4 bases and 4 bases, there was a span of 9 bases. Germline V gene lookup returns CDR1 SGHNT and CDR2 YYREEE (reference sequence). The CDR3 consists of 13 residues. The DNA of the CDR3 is TGTGCCAGCAGCCCGGACATATACAATGAGCAGTTCTTC. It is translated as CASSPDIYNEQFF.

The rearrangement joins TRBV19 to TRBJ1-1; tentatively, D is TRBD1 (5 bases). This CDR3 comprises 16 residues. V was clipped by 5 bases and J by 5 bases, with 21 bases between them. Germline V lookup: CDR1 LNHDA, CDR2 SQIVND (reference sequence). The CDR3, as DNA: TGTGCCAGTAGTGTGGGGTCGTCAGGGAGGTTGACTGAAGCTTTCTTT. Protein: CASSVGSSGRLTEAFF.